This paragraph covers one T cell receptor beta chain sequence. Its antigen is not yet known. The sample holds no much larger clone one base away, and base qualities are not on file. Taken from cysteine to phenylalanine, the CDR3 has 12 residues. Only the CDR3 part of the read is kept: 36 bases, read in frame from the first base. The germline V gene provides CDR1 ENHRY and CDR2 SYGVKD. V sheds 2 bases and J sheds 6 bases, leaving 8 bases between their ends. The data were taken from a study of PD-L1 blockade in urothelial cancer (dated by TCRdb to about 2017). Regarding the complete study: All patients started therapy in the mid-2010s and received atezolizumab 1,200 mg intravenously every 3 weeks. About 90% of the roughly 29 patients were identified as males with urothelial cancer of bladder origin, and a prior smoking history was reported by 18 of 29 patients. An ECOG performance status of 0 or 1 was recorded for the patients, and 0 to 3 prior chemotherapy regimens had been received by the patients. Blood samples were analyzed 3 weeks after the start of treatment (second dose) and 6 weeks after the start of treatment. Blood samples gave median yields of about 150,000 T cells and over 80,000 unique TCRs, along with a median clonality of approximately 0.084. Somatic, immune and clinical correlates of response to PD-L1 blockade with atezolizumab in urothelial cancer were the focus of an exploratory multi-omic analysis. Pretreatment tumor samples and matched peripheral blood, collected serially before and after atezolizumab treatment, underwent TCR sequencing. Durable clinical benefit meant progression-free survival longer than 6 months, and TCR features were also tested against progression-free and overall survival. Whole exome sequencing and RNA sequencing of pretreatment tumors were performed alongside TCR sequencing in the same patients. Durable clinical benefit was achieved by nine patients but not by the remaining 20. Around 30 patients had pretreatment blood TCR-seq, some 24 had at least one posttreatment blood collection, and some 24 had tumor TCR-seq. Overall results and qualifications from the work: Small sample size (n of about 30) and many exploratory analyses mean the results are intended to be hypothesis-generating. A pretreatment peripheral blood TCR clonality below the median was linked to improved progression-free and overall survival. Greater expansion of tumor-associated TCR clones in peripheral blood 3 weeks after the start of treatment was observed in patients with durable benefit (n of about 20, p = 0.022).

To estimate absolute template abundance from read counts, synthetic TCR analog templates were spiked into each PCR. TCRbeta CDR3 regions were amplified from genomic DNA with bias-controlled V and J gene primers using the immunoSEQ assay. Sequencing of rearranged TCRbeta segments was done at approximately 20X coverage. Per the authors' processing: Clustering was used to correct sequencing errors, and CDR3s were annotated against IMGT so that V, D and J genes could be assigned. Downstream analyses used only productive TCRbeta rearrangements and left out out-of-frame or stop-codon sequences. Clonality was calculated as one minus the Shannon entropy normalized by the log of the number of unique productive sequences. Fisher's exact test with Benjamini-Hochberg correction, at a threshold of adjusted p below 0.01, was used to find clones that differed between time points or between blood and tumor. In its TCRdb copy, this immuneACCESS table keeps in-frame sequences only and misses some clones. Where compared with another copy, unresolved V genes explain less than half of these, and the others have no known cause. V, J and clone size are taken as reported in that table, and D and trimming were inferred from the DNA itself. The sample table shows around 130,000 clones, and around 84% are seen once. 2.5% to 4% of the sample belongs to the ten largest clones.

The time point label here, explained by the study, means: pretreatment peripheral blood. The cohort comprised approximately 30 patients with locally advanced or metastatic urothelial carcinoma treated at Memorial Sloan Kettering on a trial protocol. Peripheral blood mononuclear cells were collected pretreatment and during treatment, at between 1 and 8 total time points per patient. The Qiagen DNeasy Blood extraction kit was used to purify genomic DNA from total PBMCs and tumor samples. PBMCs were collected pretreatment and during treatment, and were isolated and stored as previously described. Sequencing was performed on PBMCs, taken around atezolizumab (anti-PD-L1) treatment. This clonotype was obtained from a man aged 50-60 years with urothelial cancer. The sequence joins TRBV10-3 to TRBJ2-7; the D gene is possibly TRBD1, with 5 bases matching. The DNA sequence is given as TGTGCCATCAGTGAGAGGGGCCGCGAGCAGTACTTC. Its coded protein is CAISERGREQYF.